This TCR beta chain appears in the sequencing data of a study of blood T cell repertoires in COVID-19 (dated by TCRdb to 2018 to 2021). Study-level background: Collaborator samples came from the United States, Italy and Spain and covered acute and convalescent phases of COVID-19. The samples were drawn from two sources: the first 160 participants of the ongoing ImmuneRACE study, and about 1,300 subjects contributed by 6 global collaborators. The repertoires were released in a freely available public database intended as a resource for research on the immune response to SARS-CoV-2. The material from the prospective study consisted of cDNA or gDNA derived from T cells, B-cell-depleted T cells, or PBMCs. Subjects who had been exposed to COVID-19, were actively infected with it, or had recovered from it provided the deeply sampled blood TCRbeta repertoires that made up the dataset. Nearly every sample came with metadata listing a de-identified subject ID, COVID-19 status, age in years and sex. Where available, HLA class I and class II types were obtained from metadata supplied by the sample provider rather than from assay-based typing. Beyond this particular receptor, the publication reports: How much clinical and demographic metadata was included differed by source and by participant, and the metadata was provided uncurated.

TCRbeta CDR3 regions were amplified from genomic DNA using the immunoSEQ Assay, a bias-controlled multiplex PCR. The original methods were these. Nucleated cell counts per sample were estimated from amplification of reference gene primers within the assay. To quantify the absolute abundance of each unique TCRbeta CDR3 rearrangement, sequence reads were collapsed and filtered. For each sample, productive Simpson clonality was calculated as the square root of Simpson's diversity index over productive rearrangements. TCRdb holds this immuneACCESS table with in-frame rearrangements only. Some clones are missing; in checked studies, unresolved V genes explain under half, and the rest has no known cause. The D gene and trimming were derived from the DNA, and the V and J assignments and clone size from that table. A total of fewer than 400,000 clones appear in this sample, around nine tenths of them only once. The ten top clones hold 5.2% of the sample.

In the case of this clone: The antigen it recognizes is unknown. Per-base quality was not reported, and no clone a single base away is much larger than it.

V is cut by 6 bases and J by 8 bases, and the space between the germline ends is 13 bases. The CDR3, cysteine through phenylalanine, is 13 amino acids long. Just CDR3 DNA is preserved here, 39 bases in frame from base 1. The germline V gene provides CDR1 SNHLY and CDR2 FYNNEI. Participants in the prospective study were enrolled through a virtual design, were aged roughly 18 to 90 years, and lived in fewer than 30 United States geographic areas. In the prospective study, cohorts were assigned on the basis of participant-reported clinical history obtained from a screening survey and a study questionnaire. ImmuneRACE Cohort 3 recovered participants were defined by two consecutive negative NP/OP PCR tests, healthcare professional clearance, or symptom resolution. In the prospective study, mobile phlebotomists collected whole blood, serum and a nasopharyngeal or oropharyngeal swab from each participant. Prospective study participants could optionally give additional blood draws and questionnaires over an approximately 2-month period. Blood samples from the prospective study were shipped frozen or at room temperature prior to DNA extraction.

The clonotype originates from a man in his sixties who had recovered from COVID-19. The V and J genes are TRBV2 and TRBJ1-4; matching of 5 bases hints at TRBD1 as the D gene. Source material: PBMCs or T cells enriched from blood (not recorded which). The CDR3 loop reads CASRWQGGEKLFF. The nucleotide sequence reads TGTGCCAGCAGGTGGCAGGGAGGCGAAAAACTGTTTTTT.